The entry that follows covers one TCR beta chain sequence. Its antigen remains unknown. Synthetic templates analogous to TCR were spiked into all PCRs individually. Libraries were prepared by immunoSEQ multiplex PCR; TCRdb keeps only in-frame clonotypes and omits some of them. Of about 49,000 clones listed, more than 65% were seen once; the top ten hold 10%. The source of the sample is a study of PD-L1 blockade in urothelial cancer. General study points: More expansion of tumor-associated blood clones, seen at 3 weeks, marked durable-benefit patients.

The germline V gene has CDR1 MNHEY and CDR2 SMNVEV (reference sequence). Trimming removed 7 bases from V and 1 base from J, with 7 bases in between. This CDR3 comprises 13 residues. Sample time point: pretreatment peripheral blood. Urothelial carcinoma in patients was locally advanced or metastatic. Per patient, between 1 and 8 samples were collected at pretreatment and on-treatment time points. The sample was PBMCs, taken around atezolizumab (anti-PD-L1) treatment. The receptor's source is a man between 65 and 85 years old with urothelial cancer. The V call is TRBV27, the J call TRBJ2-2, with D possibly TRBD1 on 6 matching bases. CDR3 sequence reads: CASKTGNTGELFF. Here the CDR3 DNA reads TGTGCCAGCAAGACAGGGAACACCGGGGAGCTGTTTTTT.